The clone carrying this TCR beta chain was counted only a few times. Its antigen is not known. Full-length variable regions came from constant-region reverse primers plus semi-nested Nested Universal Primer A PCR. TCRdb passed the 5' RACE reads through MiXCR, listing each CDR3 protein once. Of 35,000 to 50,000 distinct CDR3 sequences detected, approximately 30% appear once; the ten largest clones hold less than 5%. CD4+CD45RO+CD25- cells were isolated as memory CD4+ T cells. Findings and limits, study-wide: Tumor memory CD4+ T cell TCR gene usage clustered with blood and lymph node memory CD4+ cells and lymph node naive CD4+ cells.

Germline lookup yields CDR1 DFQATT and CDR2 SNEGSKA (reference sequence). V was pared by 0 bases and J by 2 bases, with 12 bases between. The CDR3 extends over 15 amino acids. Sequencing was carried out using tumor-infiltrating memory CD4+ T cells sorted from the breast tumor. Regarding subset: memory CD4+ T cells, CD4+CD45RO+CD25-. This sequence originates from a female donor with breast cancer. The chain uses TRBV20-1 and TRBJ2-3; D might be TRBD2 (6 bases). The CDR3 region is CSARDSPSVTDTQYF. CDR3 coding DNA: TGCAGTGCTAGAGATTCCCCTAGCGTCACAGATACGCAGTATTTT.